The rows below give T cell receptor beta chains drawn from one sample of a study of control samples from healthy donors and cancer patients. Clones were sequenced by immunoSEQ multiplex PCR, and TCRdb holds only the in-frame ones, with some missing. Among 400,000 to 500,000 clones listed, about 93% were seen once. The material sequenced was PBMCs. The receptors stem from a middle-aged man with head and neck cancer. Each CDR3 is given with its conserved first and last residue. The D gene is left open where the match is weak. Rows give clone size only sometimes, using once, few, many, or a class for an expanded clone.

CDR3 protein: CASSPTSFPPDGGYTF
CDR3 DNA: TGTGCCAGCTCCCCGACCTCGTTCCCCCCGGACGGTGGCTACACCTTC
clone size: -
D gene: -
CDR3 length: 16
V gene: TRBV18
J gene: TRBJ1-2

CDR3 protein: CASSQSMAGGDTQYF
CDR3 DNA: TGTGCCAGCAGCCAGAGTATGGCGGGGGGCGATACGCAGTATTTT
clone size: -
D gene: TRBD2
CDR3 length: 15
V gene: TRBV3-1/TRBV3-2
J gene: TRBJ2-3

CDR3 protein: CASSGLTQWNEQFF
CDR3 DNA: TGTGCCAGCAGCGGACTAACCCAATGGAATGAGCAGTTCTTC
clone size: -
D gene: -
CDR3 length: 14
V gene: TRBV14
J gene: TRBJ2-1

CDR3 protein: CASSLGQGISYEQYF
CDR3 DNA: TGCGCCAGCAGCTTAGGACAGGGGATATCCTACGAGCAGTACTTC
clone size: -
D gene: TRBD1
CDR3 length: 15
V gene: TRBV5-1
J gene: TRBJ2-7

CDR3 protein: CASSMPRGNTGELFF
CDR3 DNA: TGTGCCAGCAGTATGCCCAGGGGGAACACCGGGGAGCTGTTTTTT
clone size: -
D gene: -
CDR3 length: 15
V gene: TRBV28
J gene: TRBJ2-2

CDR3 protein: CAWSVHVPSGGGTQYF
CDR3 DNA: TGTGCCTGGAGTGTCCATGTTCCCAGCGGGGGCGGGACCCAGTACTTC
clone size: -
D gene: TRBD2
CDR3 length: 16
V gene: TRBV30
J gene: TRBJ2-5

CDR3 protein: CASSELNQPQHF
CDR3 DNA: TGTGCCAGCAGCGAACTCAATCAGCCCCAGCATTTT
clone size: -
D gene: -
CDR3 length: 12
V gene: TRBV7-2
J gene: TRBJ1-5

CDR3 protein: CASSPTPGTRMNNEQFF
CDR3 DNA: TGTGCCAGCAGCCCTACCCCCGGGACACGGATGAACAATGAGCAGTTCTTC
clone size: -
D gene: -
CDR3 length: 17
V gene: TRBV7-3
J gene: TRBJ2-1

CDR3 protein: CASSLDGVGNTIYF
CDR3 DNA: TGTGCCAGCAGCTTAGACGGGGTTGGAAACACCATATATTTT
clone size: few
D gene: -
CDR3 length: 14
V gene: TRBV7-2
J gene: TRBJ1-3

CDR3 protein: CASSLHGANGANVLTF
CDR3 DNA: TGTGCCAGCAGCTTACATGGGGCGAACGGGGCCAACGTCCTGACTTTC
clone size: few
D gene: -
CDR3 length: 16
V gene: TRBV7-3
J gene: TRBJ2-6

CDR3 protein: CASSSRLHGNKQYF
CDR3 DNA: TGTGCCAGCAGTTCCCGTCTCCACGGGAACAAGCAGTACTTC
clone size: -
D gene: -
CDR3 length: 14
V gene: TRBV27
J gene: TRBJ2-7

CDR3 protein: CASTKLAGAYNEQFF
CDR3 DNA: TGTGCCAGCACTAAACTAGCGGGAGCCTACAATGAGCAGTTCTTC
clone size: -
D gene: TRBD2
CDR3 length: 15
V gene: TRBV28
J gene: TRBJ2-1

CDR3 protein: CASSPVGQEGGYTF
CDR3 DNA: TGTGCCAGCAGCCCAGTCGGACAGGAGGGTGGCTACACCTTC
clone size: -
D gene: TRBD1
CDR3 length: 14
V gene: TRBV5-6
J gene: TRBJ1-2